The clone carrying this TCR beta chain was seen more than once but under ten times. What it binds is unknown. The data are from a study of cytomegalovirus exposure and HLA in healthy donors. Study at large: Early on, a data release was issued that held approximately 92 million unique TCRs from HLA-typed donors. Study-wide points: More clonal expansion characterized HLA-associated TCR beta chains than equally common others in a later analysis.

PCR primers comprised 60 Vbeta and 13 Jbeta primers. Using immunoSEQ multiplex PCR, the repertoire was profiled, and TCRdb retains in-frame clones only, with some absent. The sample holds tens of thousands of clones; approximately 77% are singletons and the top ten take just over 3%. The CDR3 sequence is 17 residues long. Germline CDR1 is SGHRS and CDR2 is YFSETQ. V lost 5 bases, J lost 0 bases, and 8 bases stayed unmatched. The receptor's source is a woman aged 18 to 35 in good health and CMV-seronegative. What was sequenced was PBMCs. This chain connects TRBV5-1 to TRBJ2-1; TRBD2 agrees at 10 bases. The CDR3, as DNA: TGCGCCAGCAGGGACGGACTAGCGGAGTACTCCTACAATGAGCAGTTCTTC. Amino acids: CASRDGLAEYSYNEQFF. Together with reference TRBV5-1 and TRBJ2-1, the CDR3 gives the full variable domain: KAGVTQTPRYLIKTRGQQVTLSCSPISGHRSVSWYQQTPGQGLQFLFEYFSETQRNKGNFPGRFSGRQFSNSRSEMNVSTLELGDSALYLCASRDGLAEYSYNEQFFGPGTRLTVL.